The 8 T cell receptor beta chains presented below share a single source sample, sequenced in a study of T cell changes during pregnancy in multiple sclerosis (dated by TCRdb to the late 2010s). The method was the immunoSEQ multiplex PCR assay. The clones in this table, taken by TCRdb from immuneACCESS, are in-frame only. Not every clone is retained; where verified, under half of the shortfall comes from an unresolved V gene, and the cause of the rest is unknown. The sample table shows about 130,000 clones, and about 95% are seen once. The leading ten clones occupy 0.4% to 0.5% of the sample. This sample comprised peripheral blood, obtained after pregnancy. The receptors were gathered from a female donor with multiple sclerosis, enrolled in a pregnancy study.

The chain joins TRBV5-4 to TRBJ2-1, with 8 bases that match TRBD2. CDR1 and CDR2 (germline): SGHNT, YYREEE (reference sequence). The CDR3 contains 17 residues. V dropped 3 bases and J dropped 8; count of bases not matched to a gene: 16. For the CDR3, the DNA is TGTGCCAGCAGCTACGGATCGGCCGGGAGGGCCATCCATGAGCAGTTCTTC. Its translation: CASSYGSAGRAIHEQFF. Combining the CDR3 with reference TRBV5-4 and TRBJ2-1 gives the whole variable domain ETGVTQSPTHLIKTRGQQVTLRCSSQSGHNTVSWYQQALGQGPQFIFQYYREEENGRGNFPPRFSGLQFPNYSSELNVNALELDDSALYLCASSYGSAGRAIHEQFFGPGTRLTVL.

This rearrangement joins TRBV6-1 to TRBJ1-2; 9 bases map to TRBD1. V shed 4 bases and J 0 bases; nucleotides not matched to a gene: 6. The CDR3 is 16 residues long. Germline loops: CDR1 MNHNS, CDR2 SASEGT. The CDR3 DNA sequence: TGTGCCAGCAGTGGGTGGACAGGGGTCCCTAACTATGGCTACACCTTC. Its protein is CASSGWTGVPNYGYTF.

This clone was observed a single time. The gene calls are TRBV7-2 and TRBJ2-1; D is unresolved. The CDR3 covers 12 residues. Deletions cut 7 bases from V and 4 bases from J, with 8 bases between. CDR1 and CDR2 (germline): SGHTA, FQGNSA. The CDR3 nucleotides read TGTGCCAGCACCCCGCAGTACAATGAGCAGTTCTTC. Translating it yields CASTPQYNEQFF.

The rearrangement joins TRBV21-1 to TRBJ2-7; the table gives TRBD1 as D, unverified against the DNA. TRBV21-1 is shown as a pseudogene. This CDR3 is 14 amino acids long. The CDR3 is CASSPRGPDYEQYF. The CDR3 nucleotides are TGTGCCAGCAGCCCCCGTGGGCCGGACTACGAGCAGTACTTC.

In its sample, this clone was seen once. The identical CDR3 is also encoded by other nucleotide sequences in the sample. The V call is TRBV28, the J call TRBJ2-7; the D is unclear. Germline CDR1 MDHEN, CDR2 SYDVKM. V was shortened by 6 bases and J by 3 bases, with 6 bases between the two germline ends. The CDR3 consists of 11 residues. The CDR3 DNA sequence: TGTGCCAGCAGCACTTACTACGAGCAGTACTTC. Protein sequence: CASSTYYEQYF. The whole variable domain, filled in from reference TRBV28 and TRBJ2-7, reads DVKVTQSSRYLVKRTGEKVFLECVQDMDHENMFWYRQDPGLGLRLIYFSYDVKMKEKGDIPEGYSVSREKKERFSLILESASTNQTSMYLCASSTYYEQYFGPGTRLTVT.

This clone has only one observation. The V gene is TRBV4-1, the J gene TRBJ1-1, with no clear D. Trimming left V 0 bases short and J 6 bases short, with 11 bases between. The CDR3 extends over 14 amino acids. Germline V gene lookup returns CDR1 MGHRA and CDR2 YSYEKL. The CDR3 region has the DNA TGCGCCAGCAGCCAAGATCGAGGGATCGCTGAAGCTTTCTTT. Encoded protein: CASSQDRGIAEAFF.

This clone was observed a few times. The chain carries TRBV28 and TRBJ2-7, with D maybe TRBD1 (5 bases). Germline CDR1 MDHEN, CDR2 SYDVKM. The CDR3 extends over 14 amino acids. V lost 2 bases and J lost 6, with 14 bases in between. In DNA form, the CDR3 reads TGTGCCAGCAGTTTAAACCCAGGGTTGGGCGAGCAGTACTTC. Translating it yields CASSLNPGLGEQYF.

On this clone itself: The sample has other DNA sequences that encode this CDR3 too. The gene calls are TRBV28 and TRBJ2-1, with 7 bases identical to TRBD2. CDR3 size: 12 residues. CDR1 and CDR2 from the germline V gene are MDHEN and SYDVKM. V gave up 5 bases and J gave up 9 bases; unmatched junction bases: 4. DNA of the CDR3: TGTGCCAGCAGTCCTGGCGGGAGTGAGCAGTTCTTC. It is translated as CASSPGGSEQFF.